This T cell receptor beta chain was found in a study of T cells in Graves' hyperthyroidism and ophthalmopathy. Study summary: Before treatment of any kind, peripheral blood was taken at initial diagnosis.

Using RNA transcripts as the source, TCR beta CDR3 regions were amplified. The HTBI primer set served for first-round RT-PCR of the TCR CDR3. TCRdb re-called the multiplex PCR reads with MiXCR, one entry per CDR3 protein. This sample has 250,000 to 300,000 distinct CDR3 sequences, with roughly 13% found just once. The CDR3 extends over 15 amino acids. CDR1 and CDR2 (germline): SGHTA, FQGNSA. The ends lost 6 bases at V and 0 bases at J; junction bases unmatched: 6. The sample holds many counts of this clonotype. V and J are TRBV7-2 and TRBJ1-1; 8 bases are shared with TRBD1. Sequences were obtained from blood. This clonotype was obtained from a woman aged 40 to 49 with Graves' hyperthyroidism. As DNA, the CDR3 is TGTGCCAGCAGGACCGGGACAGGCTTGAACACTGAAGCTTTCTTT. Its protein product is CASRTGTGLNTEAFF.